This section outlines one T cell receptor beta chain sequence together with its context. Germline V CDR1 and CDR2: MGHRA, YSYEKL. There are 16 residues in the CDR3. V was pared by 3 bases and J by 0 bases, with 12 bases between. The sample originates from a study of T cells of healthy individuals. Via MiXCR, TCRdb re-called the 5' RACE reads, giving one row per CDR3 protein. The sample consists of nearly 100,000 distinct CDR3 sequences, roughly 15% of them appearing once. The TCR comes from a human donor in good health. J is TRBJ1-5 and V is TRBV4-1; maybe TRBD1 (5 bases). The CDR3 sequence is CASSQVTGYSNQPQHF. Here the CDR3 DNA reads TGCGCCAGCAGCCAGGTCACAGGTTATAGCAATCAGCCCCAGCATTTT.